A single sample is the source of the 6 T cell receptor beta chains below, sequenced in a study of blood T cell repertoires in COVID-19. Generated by immunoSEQ multiplex PCR, the TCRdb table keeps only in-frame clones and is missing some. Among 75,000 or so clones, roughly 88% were seen once, and the ten largest hold approximately 7.3%. The sequenced sample was peripheral blood. Every receptor here comes from a man aged 65-85 years with acute or convalescent COVID-19.

V usage is TRBV6-5 and J usage is TRBJ2-2; D possibly corresponds to TRBD1 (5 bases). V lost 0 bases and J lost 5, with 10 bases in between. The germline CDR1 and CDR2 sequences are MNHEY and SVGAGI. This CDR3 has 15 amino acids. The CDR3 here is CASSYSTGWTGELFF. The CDR3 DNA reads as TGTGCCAGCAGTTACTCAACAGGATGGACCGGGGAGCTGTTTTTT.

J is TRBJ2-1 and V is TRBV12-3 or TRBV12-4, with a weak D call TRBD2 (6 bases). Trimming shortened V by 5 bases and J by 10 bases, and 12 bases separated the two germline ends. The CDR3 sequence is 12 residues long. CDR3 residues: CASSLGGGEQFF. CDR3 in DNA: TGTGCCAGCAGTCTGGGGGGTGGGGAGCAGTTCTTC.

V is TRBV5-1 and J is TRBJ2-7; the D gene is possibly TRBD2 (6 bases). CDR3 length: 17 amino acids. The germline gives CDR1 SGHRS, CDR2 YFSETQ. With 4 bases removed from V and 0 bases from J, the gap between germline ends came to 20 bases. The CDR3 sequence: CASSPSRGRGDSYEQYF. CDR3 bases: TGCGCCAGCAGCCCTTCCCGGGGGAGAGGGGACTCCTACGAGCAGTACTTC.

The chain links TRBV6-2 or TRBV6-3 to TRBJ2-1, with unresolved D. This CDR3 has 15 residues. V dropped 2 bases and J dropped 4 bases, with 12 bases sitting between them. Germline-derived CDR1 and CDR2 are MNHEY and SVGEGT. The CDR3 region is CASSYRGSDYNEQFF. CDR3 nucleotides: TGTGCCAGCAGTTACCGCGGCTCAGATTACAATGAGCAGTTCTTC.

The chain joins TRBV11-2 to TRBJ2-4; 12 positions agree with TRBD2. This CDR3 spans 15 amino acids. V shed 6 bases and J 4 bases; nucleotides not matched to a gene: 4. Germline V lookup: CDR1 SGHAT, CDR2 FQNNGV. CDR3: CASSPLAGGKNIQYF. Here the CDR3 DNA reads TGTGCCAGCAGTCCACTAGCGGGAGGAAAAAACATTCAGTACTTC. Complete variable domain (other parts from reference TRBV11-2 and TRBJ2-4): EAGVAQSPRYKIIEKRQSVAFWCNPISGHATLYWYQQILGQGPKLLIQFQNNGVVDDSQLPKDRFSAERLKGVDSTLKIQPAKLEDSAVYLCASSPLAGGKNIQYFGAGTRLSVL.

This chain connects TRBV7-3 to TRBJ2-1; 9 positions agree with TRBD2. J lost 2 bases, V lost 6 bases, and 5 bases had no gene match. Germline loops: CDR1 SGHTA, CDR2 FQGTGA. The CDR3 sequence is 15 residues long. The CDR3 sequence: CASSRSGRAYNEQFF. The CDR3 coding sequence is TGTGCCAGCAGTCGTAGCGGGAGAGCCTACAATGAGCAGTTCTTC. Complete variable domain (other parts from reference TRBV7-3 and TRBJ2-1): GAGVSQTPSNKVTEKGKYVELRCDPISGHTALYWYRQSLGQGPEFLIYFQGTGAADDSGLPNDRFFAVRPEGSVSTLKIQRTERGDSAVYLCASSRSGRAYNEQFFGPGTRLTVL.